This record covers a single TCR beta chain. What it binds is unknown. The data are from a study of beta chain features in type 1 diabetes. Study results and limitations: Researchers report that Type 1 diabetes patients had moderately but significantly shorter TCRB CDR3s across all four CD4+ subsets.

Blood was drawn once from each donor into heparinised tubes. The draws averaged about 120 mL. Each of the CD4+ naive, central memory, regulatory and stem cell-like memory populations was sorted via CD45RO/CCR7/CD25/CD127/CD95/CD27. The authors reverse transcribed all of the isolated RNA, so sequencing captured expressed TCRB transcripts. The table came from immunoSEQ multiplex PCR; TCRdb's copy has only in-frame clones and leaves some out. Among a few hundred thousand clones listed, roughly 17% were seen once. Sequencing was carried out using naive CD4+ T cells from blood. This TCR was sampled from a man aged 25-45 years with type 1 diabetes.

The CDR3 region is CASSEALRWEYYEQYF. The CDR3 DNA reads as TGTGCCAGCAGTGAAGCGCTTCGCTGGGAGTACTACGAGCAGTACTTC. V gene TRBV2 combines with J gene TRBJ2-7; D possibly corresponds to TRBD2 (5 bases). This CDR3 is 16 amino acids long. V lost 0 bases to trimming and J lost 3 bases, with 15 bases between them. Germline lookup yields CDR1 SNHLY and CDR2 FYNNEI.